One sample yielded the 27 T cell receptor beta chains listed below, sequenced in a study of blood T cell repertoires in COVID-19. Using immunoSEQ multiplex PCR, the repertoire was profiled, and TCRdb retains in-frame clones only, with some absent. The sample records 250,000 to 300,000 clones, 84% being singletons. The sequenced sample was PBMCs or T cells enriched from blood (not recorded which). The receptors stem from a man aged 25-45 years with acute COVID-19.

This clone occurred once. The chain links TRBV9 to TRBJ2-2; 7 nucleotides agree with TRBD1. Germline CDR1 and CDR2: SGDLS and YYNGEE. With V trimmed by 3 bases and J by 6 bases, 8 bases remained unmatched. The CDR3 consists of 15 residues. This CDR3 reads CASSADRVPAGELFF. The CDR3 DNA sequence: TGTGCCAGCAGCGCTGACAGGGTACCAGCCGGGGAGCTGTTTTTT.

The chain combines TRBV5-1 with TRBJ1-2, with 7 bases identical to TRBD1. The ends lost 6 bases at V and 2 bases at J; junction bases unmatched: 7. The CDR3 consists of 14 residues. Germline CDR1 reads SGHRS; CDR2 reads YFSETQ. The CDR3 coding sequence is TGCGCCAGCAAAACCGGGACAGTAAACTATGGCTACACCTTC. This codes for CASKTGTVNYGYTF.

V is TRBV5-1 and J is TRBJ1-3; D uncertain. Looked up from germline, CDR1 is SGHRS and CDR2 is YFSETQ. Trimming took 0 bases from V and 3 from J, leaving 13 bases between them. The CDR3 length is 16 residues. CDR3 DNA: TGCGCCAGCAGCTTGGCCGGGATTCAGCTTGGAAACACCATATATTTT. Protein: CASSLAGIQLGNTIYF.

This chain joins TRBV27 and TRBJ2-3; 14 bases agree with TRBD2. CDR1 and CDR2 (germline): MNHEY, SMNVEV (reference sequence). CDR3 length: 16 amino acids. V lost 5 bases, J lost 6 bases, and 7 bases stayed unmatched. CDR3: CASSNPGLAGVDTQYF. CDR3 coding DNA: TGTGCCAGCAGTAACCCGGGACTAGCGGGGGTGGATACGCAGTATTTT.

This clone was detected only a few times. CDR3: CASSEAPTRNTEAFF. In DNA form, the CDR3 reads TGTGCCAGCAGTGAAGCGCCAACAAGGAACACTGAAGCTTTCTTT. The chain couples TRBV6-1 to TRBJ1-1; D ambiguous. V was trimmed by 0 bases and J by 1 base, leaving 9 bases between them. Germline lookup yields CDR1 MNHNS and CDR2 SASEGT. The CDR3 totals 15 residues.

On this clone itself: One end of the junction does not line up with germline, which may come from a read error. This chain links TRBV27 with TRBJ1-5; D unclear. CDR3 length: 12 amino acids. From germline, CDR1 is MNHEY and CDR2 SMNVEV (reference sequence). CDR3 DNA sequence: TGTGCCAGCAGTTCGGGGAATCAGGCCCAGCATTTT. It is translated as CASSSGNQAQHF.

The CDR3 DNA follows: TGTGCCAGCTCACCGACAGGGCTCAATCAGCCCCAGCATTTT. It encodes CASSPTGLNQPQHF. The chain uses TRBV18 and TRBJ1-5; 7 positions match TRBD1. V lost 3 bases and J lost 3; bases outside the gene matches: 2. The germline CDR1 and CDR2 sequences are KGHSH and LQKENI. The CDR3 spans 14 residues. The variable domain in full, completed from reference TRBV18 and TRBJ1-5, reads NAGVMQNPRHLVRRRGQEARLRCSPMKGHSHVYWYRQLPEEGLKFMVYLQKENIIDESGMPKERFSAEFPKEGPSILRIQQVVRGDSAAYFCASSPTGLNQPQHFGDGTRLSIL.

This clone has just one count. The gene calls are TRBV5-4 and TRBJ2-2; 9 bases are shared with TRBD2. The V gene end was trimmed by 0 bases and the J gene end by 6 bases; junction bases not matched to a gene: 12. Germline CDR1 SGHNT, CDR2 YYREEE (reference sequence). The CDR3 has 18 residues. The CDR3 protein is CASSLGASGNFRAGELFF. DNA for the CDR3: TGTGCCAGCAGCTTGGGGGCTAGCGGGAACTTTAGGGCCGGGGAGCTGTTTTTT.

A word on this clone: Relative to the germline gene, one junction end is altered; a read error may explain this. This chain uses TRBV27 with TRBJ1-6, with a weak D call TRBD1 (5 bases). The germline V gene has CDR1 MNHEY and CDR2 SMNVEV (reference sequence). The CDR3 is 15 residues long. The CDR3 loop reads CASAMRGGYSSPLHF. The CDR3 nucleotides are TGTGCCAGCGCAATGAGGGGAGGTTATAGTTCACCCCTCCACTTT.

A single count supports this clone. The rearrangement joins TRBV2 to TRBJ1-5; no firm D call. There are 13 residues in the CDR3. Germline values: CDR1 SNHLY, CDR2 FYNNEI. V shed 4 bases and J shed 5 bases, with 9 bases lying between them. The CDR3 region is CASSVDGDQPQHF. In nucleotides, the CDR3 is TGTGCCAGCAGTGTCGACGGGGATCAGCCCCAGCATTTT.

This clone was recorded at least ten times. CDR3 DNA: TGTGCCAGCAGTGACAGGGAGGGTTCACCCCTCCACTTT. Amino acid sequence: CASSDREGSPLHF. The V gene is TRBV6-4, the J gene TRBJ1-6; D not resolved. The CDR3 runs 13 residues. The V end lost 2 bases, the J end lost 9 bases, and 8 bases lay between the germline ends. Germline V gives CDR1 MRHNA, CDR2 SNTAGT.

This chain uses TRBV12-3 or TRBV12-4 with TRBJ1-1, with 8 bases fitting TRBD1. The CDR3 contains 12 residues. The V segment lost 7 bases and the J segment 6 bases; nucleotides outside the gene matches: 4. The CDR3 reads CASTTGGAEAFF. CDR3 DNA: TGTGCCAGCACCACAGGGGGGGCTGAAGCTTTCTTT.

The chain joins TRBV19 to TRBJ1-2; the match to TRBD1 covers 7 bases. Trimming took 0 bases from V and 7 from J; bases not matched to a gene: 14. The CDR3 sequence is 17 residues long. CDR1 LNHDA and CDR2 SQIVND come from the germline V gene (reference sequence). The CDR3 DNA sequence: TGTGCCAGTAGTATAGATCGGGGGACAGCCCCGCATGGTGGCTACACCTTC. It specifies CASSIDRGTAPHGGYTF.

J is TRBJ2-3 and V is TRBV2; 10 bases agree with TRBD2. The V gene's germline CDR1 is SNHLY and CDR2 FYNNEI. J gave up 4 bases and V 6 bases, and 10 bases lay outside the gene matches. CDR3 length equals 16 residues. As DNA, the CDR3 is TGTGCCAGCAGCCTCGTGCCTAGCGGGAGAGCAGATACGCAGTATTTT. It specifies CASSLVPSGRADTQYF. The whole variable domain, remainder taken from reference TRBV2 and TRBJ2-3, is EPEVTQTPSHQVTQMGQEVILRCVPISNHLYFYWYRQILGQKVEFLVSFYNNEISEKSEIFDDQFSVERPDGSNFTLKIRSTKLEDSAMYFCASSLVPSGRADTQYFGPGTRLTVL.

The rearrangement links TRBV5-4 to TRBJ2-7; 9 bases are shared with TRBD1. The J segment lost 0 bases and the V segment lost 4 bases, leaving 5 bases of the junction unmatched. From germline, CDR1 is SGHNT and CDR2 YYREEE (reference sequence). The CDR3 covers 15 residues. CDR3 sequence: CASSLQGAPSYEQYV. In nucleotides, the CDR3 is TGTGCCAGCAGCCTACAGGGGGCGCCCTCCTACGAGCAGTACGTC.

Remarks on this clone: The sample holds other DNA sequences that translate to the same CDR3. The chain uses TRBV28 and TRBJ1-5, with D uncertain. The CDR3 length is 14 residues. Germline CDR1 and CDR2: MDHEN and SYDVKM. Trimming took off 5 bases at V and 2 bases at J, with 10 bases between the two ends. The CDR3 DNA reads as TGTGCCAGCAGTACGGGTGGAGGCAATCAGCCCCAGCATTTT. The encoded protein is CASSTGGGNQPQHF.

This clone was recorded a few times. The genes are TRBV5-6 and TRBJ2-1; TRBD2 agrees at 11 bases. V shed 0 bases and J 10 bases; nucleotides not matched to a gene: 3. The CDR3 is 14 residues long. Germline V gene data show CDR1 as SGHDT and CDR2 as YYEEEE. The CDR3 bases are TGTGCCAGCAGCTTGGCGGTAGCGGGGGGGGAGCAGTTCTTC. Translating it yields CASSLAVAGGEQFF.

The chain is built from TRBV29-1 and TRBJ1-2; no clear D. V was clipped by 4 bases and J by 4 bases, with 7 bases between them. Germline CDR1 is SQVTM and CDR2 is ANQGSEA. This CDR3 spans 11 amino acids. The DNA of the CDR3 is TGCAGCGTTGCCTTTTCCTATGGCTACACCTTC. The encoded protein is CSVAFSYGYTF. Full variable domain (missing parts from reference TRBV29-1 and TRBJ1-2): SAVISQKPSRDICQRGTSLTIQCQVDSQVTMMFWYRQQPGQSLTLIATANQGSEATYESGFVIDKFPISRPNLTFSTLTVSNMSPEDSSIYLCSVAFSYGYTFGSGTRLTVV.

The CDR3 reads CASSLARSTGELFF. The CDR3 DNA follows: TGTGCCAGCAGCTTAGCTCGGAGTACCGGGGAGCTGTTTTTT. The rearrangement links TRBV7-9 to TRBJ2-2; the D is unclear. V gave up 0 bases and J gave up 5 bases, with 7 bases separating them. CDR3 length: 14 amino acids. Germline values: CDR1 SEHNR, CDR2 FQNEAQ (reference sequence). The complete variable domain, with remaining parts taken from reference TRBV7-9 and TRBJ2-2, reads DTGVSQNPRHKITKRGQNVTFRCDPISEHNRLYWYRQTLGQGPEFLTYFQNEAQLEKSRLLSDRFSAERPKGSFSTLEIQRTEQGDSAMYLCASSLARSTGELFFGEGSRLTVL.

The rearrangement joins TRBV5-8 to TRBJ2-5; weak D call: TRBD2 (7 bases). V shed 6 bases and J shed 5 bases, with 14 bases lying between them. This CDR3 has 13 amino acids. Germline CDR1 and CDR2: SGHTS and YDEGEE. CDR3 region: CASNHRGAETQYF. In DNA, the CDR3 is TGTGCCAGCAACCACCGGGGGGCTGAGACCCAGTACTTC. Full variable domain (missing parts from reference TRBV5-8 and TRBJ2-5): EAGVTQSPTHLIKTRGQQATLRCSPISGHTSVYWYQQALGLGLQFLLWYDEGEERNRGNFPPRFSGRQFPNYSSELNVNALELEDSALYLCASNHRGAETQYFGPGTRLLVL.

This clone occurred once. The V gene is TRBV19, the J gene TRBJ2-1, with 11 bases lining up with TRBD1. Germline CDR1 and CDR2: LNHDA and SQIVND (reference sequence). J was trimmed by 8 bases and V by 4 bases; bases with no gene match: 4. The CDR3 is 14 amino acids. The CDR3 region has the DNA TGTGCCAGTAGTACGGGACAGGGGGATGATGAGCAGTTCTTC. Its translation: CASSTGQGDDEQFF.

The V gene is TRBV4-2, the J gene TRBJ1-4; D is perhaps TRBD1 (5 bases). CDR1 and CDR2 from the germline V gene are LGHNA and YNFKEQ. V lost 1 base and J lost 0, with 12 bases in between. CDR3 length: 17 amino acids. The CDR3 DNA sequence: TGTGCCAGCAGCCAAGTACAGCCGGGGGCAACTAATGAAAAACTGTTTTTT. As protein: CASSQVQPGATNEKLFF.

Written as DNA, the CDR3 is TGTGCCAGTAGTATAGATCTCCGCGACTTGAATGGCTACACCTTC. It codes for CASSIDLRDLNGYTF. The V call is TRBV19, the J call TRBJ1-2; D unclear. This CDR3 spans 15 amino acids. V was clipped by 0 bases and J by 6 bases, with 14 bases between them. The germline gives CDR1 LNHDA, CDR2 SQIVND (reference sequence).

This chain connects TRBV19 to TRBJ1-1, with D possibly being TRBD1 (6 bases). The CDR3 spans 15 residues. Germline CDR1 and CDR2: LNHDA and SQIVND (reference sequence). V gave up 0 bases and J gave up 4 bases, with 12 bases separating them. Here the CDR3 reads CASSIDRGGSTEAFF. The CDR3, as DNA: TGTGCCAGTAGTATAGACAGGGGTGGTAGCACTGAAGCTTTCTTT.

The chain couples TRBV27 to TRBJ2-5; 14 bases align to TRBD2. Looked up from germline, CDR1 is MNHEY and CDR2 is SMNVEV (reference sequence). The junction had 11 bases not matched to a gene; V was cut back by 6 bases and J by 5 bases. There are 17 residues in the CDR3. For the CDR3, the DNA is TGTGCCAGCAGCCGGACTAGCGGGGGGCCTATAAGTGAGACCCAGTACTTC. Residues: CASSRTSGGPISETQYF.

The genes are TRBV11-3 and TRBJ2-7, with 7 bases fitting TRBD2. Germline V gene sequence: CDR1 SGHNT, CDR2 YENEEA. The CDR3 has 14 residues. Trimming removed 3 bases from V and 1 base from J; junction bases left unmatched: 3. DNA for the CDR3: TGTGCCAGCAGCTTGGTCGGGAGGTCCTACGAGCAGTACGTC. Protein sequence: CASSLVGRSYEQYV.

The V gene is TRBV7-2, the J gene TRBJ1-1; D is perhaps TRBD1 (5 bases). This CDR3 spans 15 amino acids. V was clipped by 5 bases and J by 3 bases, with 16 bases between them. Germline loops: CDR1 SGHTA, CDR2 FQGNSA. CDR3 coding DNA: TGTGCCAGCAGCCCCCCGGGGGTAAGGGACACTGAAGCTTTCTTT. This sequence encodes CASSPPGVRDTEAFF.